Below, 9 T cell receptor beta chains from the same sample are listed, as sequenced in a study of blood T cell repertoires in COVID-19. This table comes from immunoSEQ multiplex PCR, and its TCRdb copy is limited to in-frame clones, with some not included. The sample has around 190,000 clones, 87% seen once. Sequences were obtained from PBMCs or T cells enriched from blood (not recorded which). The origin of the receptors is a man between 18 and 29 years old with acute COVID-19.

This clone appeared once. The genes are TRBV28 and TRBJ2-6; TRBD1 matches at 12 bases. The germline V gene has CDR1 MDHEN and CDR2 SYDVKM. V gave up 5 bases and J gave up 4 bases; unmatched junction bases: 9. This CDR3 spans 18 amino acids. The CDR3 nucleotides are TGTGCCAGCAGTCCCGTGGGGACAGGGGGCCCCGGGGCCAACGTCCTGACTTTC. Protein: CASSPVGTGGPGANVLTF. The full variable domain, with the rest looked up from reference TRBV28 and TRBJ2-6, is DVKVTQSSRYLVKRTGEKVFLECVQDMDHENMFWYRQDPGLGLRLIYFSYDVKMKEKGDIPEGYSVSREKKERFSLILESASTNQTSMYLCASSPVGTGGPGANVLTFGAGSRLTVL.

The CDR3 sequence is CASSITGKNTEAFF. CDR3 nucleotides: TGTGCCAGCAGCATTACAGGGAAGAACACTGAAGCTTTCTTT. The chain uses TRBV28 and TRBJ1-1; weak D call: TRBD1 (6 bases). The germline V gene encodes CDR1 MDHEN and CDR2 SYDVKM. V dropped 6 bases and J dropped 1 base, with 12 bases sitting between them. The length of the CDR3 is 14 residues.

V is TRBV10-1 and J is TRBJ1-1, with a tentative D call TRBD1 (6 bases). Per the germline V gene, CDR1 is WNHNN and CDR2 is SYGVQD (reference sequence). This CDR3 is 16 amino acids long. V was clipped by 4 bases and J by 0 bases, with 15 bases between them. CDR3 DNA sequence: TGCGCCAGCAGTGGAAACAGGGAACCCATGAACACTGAAGCTTTCTTT. Residues: CASSGNREPMNTEAFF.

The chain has TRBV5-1 and TRBJ2-2, with D uncertain. The CDR3 has 14 amino acids. V shed 2 bases and J shed 8 bases, with 13 bases lying between them. The germline CDR1 and CDR2 sequences are SGHRS and YFSETQ. As DNA, the CDR3 is TGCGCCAGCAGCTTTAGTCCCGCCGAGGGGGAGCTGTTTTTT. This encodes CASSFSPAEGELFF.

The chain employs TRBV30 and TRBJ2-5, with D perhaps matching TRBD1 (5 bases). The V end lost 0 bases, the J end lost 3 bases, and 11 bases lay between the germline ends. The CDR3 contains 14 residues. Germline assignment: CDR1 GTSNPN and CDR2 SVGIG (reference sequence). The CDR3 nucleotides read TGTGCCTGGAGTGTACTGGGCAGGGAAGAGACCCAGTACTTC. It codes for CAWSVLGREETQYF.

This chain joins TRBV28 and TRBJ1-1; perhaps TRBD1 as D (6 bases). The CDR3 sequence is 15 residues long. CDR1 and CDR2 (germline): MDHEN, SYDVKM. V gave up 6 bases and J gave up 6 bases, with 20 bases separating them. The CDR3, as DNA: TGTGCCAGCAGGACTCCGGGACATCTCGTTTCTGAAGCTTTCTTT. It specifies CASRTPGHLVSEAFF.

This clone was picked up one time. The chain is built from TRBV19 and TRBJ2-3, with a possible D match to TRBD2 (6 bases). Germline V gives CDR1 LNHDA, CDR2 SQIVND (reference sequence). Trimming left V 5 bases short and J 2 bases short, with 11 bases between. The CDR3 consists of 14 residues. The CDR3 DNA sequence: TGTGCCAGTAGTCCGGGACTTACCACAGATACGCAGTATTTT. It encodes CASSPGLTTDTQYF.

The CDR3 bases are TGTGCCAGCACCTCCACTAGCGGGAGCGTCACCGGGGAGCTGTTTTTT. Protein product: CASTSTSGSVTGELFF. The chain combines TRBV2 with TRBJ2-2; 11 nucleotides align to TRBD2. V was pared by 7 bases and J by 4 bases, with 8 bases of the junction left unmatched. The CDR3 sequence is 16 residues long. CDR1 and CDR2 from the germline V gene are SNHLY and FYNNEI.

The chain joins TRBV28 to TRBJ1-5; no clear D. The V end lost 5 bases, the J end lost 7 bases, and 9 bases lay between the germline ends. The CDR3 has 12 amino acids. Per the germline V gene, CDR1 is MDHEN and CDR2 is SYDVKM. The CDR3 sequence is CASSTPGQPQHF. DNA of the CDR3: TGTGCCAGCAGTACCCCGGGGCAGCCCCAGCATTTT.